This TCR beta chain was found in a study of beta chain features in type 1 diabetes. Regarding the study as a whole: Sequencing from cDNA could over-represent high-TCR-expressing cells.

Sequencing targeted expressed TCRB transcripts, as all isolated RNA had been reverse transcribed. Profiled with immunoSEQ multiplex PCR; TCRdb holds only in-frame clones, not every one. The data show around 40,000 clones, roughly 49% seen once. CD4+ cells of the naive, central memory, regulatory and stem cell-like memory types were sorted via CD45RO/CCR7/CD25/CD127/CD95/CD27. Sorted populations all had greater than 95% purity. For this clone: The antigen is not known.

Germline trimming cut 4 bases from V and 9 bases from J; bases unmatched to any gene: 10. The CDR3 has 14 amino acids. Germline assignment: CDR1 MRHNA and CDR2 SNTAGT. This chain links TRBV6-4 with TRBJ1-1; 8 bases map to TRBD1. Sequencing used Tregs from blood. The sequence derives from a woman aged 18-30 years in good health. CDR3 sequence (DNA): TGTGCCAGCAGTGGGTTAGCGGGCAGGGGGCAAGCTTTCTTT. This sequence encodes CASSGLAGRGQAFF.